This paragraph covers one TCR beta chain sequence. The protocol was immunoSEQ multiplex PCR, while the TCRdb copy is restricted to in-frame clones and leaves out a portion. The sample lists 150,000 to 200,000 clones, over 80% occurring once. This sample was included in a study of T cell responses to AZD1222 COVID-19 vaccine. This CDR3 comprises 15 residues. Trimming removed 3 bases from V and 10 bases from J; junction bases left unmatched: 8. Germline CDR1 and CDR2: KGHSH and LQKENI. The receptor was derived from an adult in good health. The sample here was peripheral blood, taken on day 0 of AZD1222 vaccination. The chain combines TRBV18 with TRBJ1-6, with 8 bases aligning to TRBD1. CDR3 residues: CASSPDRAAGSPLHF. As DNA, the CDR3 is TGTGCCAGCTCACCGGACAGGGCGGCTGGGTCACCCCTCCACTTT.